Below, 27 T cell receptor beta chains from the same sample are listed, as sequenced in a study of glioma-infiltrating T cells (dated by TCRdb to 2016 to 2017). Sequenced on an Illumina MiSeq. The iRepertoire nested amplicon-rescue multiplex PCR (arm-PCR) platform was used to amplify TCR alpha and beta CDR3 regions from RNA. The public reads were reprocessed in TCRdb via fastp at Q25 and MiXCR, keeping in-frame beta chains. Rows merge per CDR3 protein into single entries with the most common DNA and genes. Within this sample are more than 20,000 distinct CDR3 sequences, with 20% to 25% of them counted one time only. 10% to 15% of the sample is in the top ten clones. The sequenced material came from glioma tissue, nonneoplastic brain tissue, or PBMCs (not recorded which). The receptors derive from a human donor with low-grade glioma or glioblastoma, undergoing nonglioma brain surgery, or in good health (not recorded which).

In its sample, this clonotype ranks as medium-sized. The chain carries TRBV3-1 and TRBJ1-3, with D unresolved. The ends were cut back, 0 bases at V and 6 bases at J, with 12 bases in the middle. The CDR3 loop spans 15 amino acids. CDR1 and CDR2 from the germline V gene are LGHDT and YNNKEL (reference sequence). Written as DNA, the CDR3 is TGTGCCAGCAGCCAAGATTACGGCGACCTAAACACCATATATTTT. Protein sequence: CASSQDYGDLNTIYF.

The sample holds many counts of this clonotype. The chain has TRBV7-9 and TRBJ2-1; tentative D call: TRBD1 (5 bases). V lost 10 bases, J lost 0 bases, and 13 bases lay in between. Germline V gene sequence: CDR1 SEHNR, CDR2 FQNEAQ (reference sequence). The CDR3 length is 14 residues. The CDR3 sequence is CATNGQNSYNEQFF. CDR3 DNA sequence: TGTGCCACCAACGGACAAAACTCCTACAATGAGCAGTTCTTC.

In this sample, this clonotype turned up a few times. CDR3 sequence: CASSLVGGNTEAFF. Here the CDR3 DNA reads TGTGCCAGCAGTTTAGTAGGCGGGAACACTGAAGCTTTCTTT. The V gene is TRBV12-3 or TRBV12-4, the J gene TRBJ1-1, with D hard to call. Between the trimmed V and J ends, which lost 1 base and 1 base, there was a span of 7 bases. This CDR3 has 14 residues.

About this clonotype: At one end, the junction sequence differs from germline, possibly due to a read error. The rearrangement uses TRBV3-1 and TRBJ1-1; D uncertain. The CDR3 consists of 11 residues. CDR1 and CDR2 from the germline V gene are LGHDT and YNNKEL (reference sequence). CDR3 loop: CASTEATKAFF. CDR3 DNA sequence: TGTGCCAGCACCGAGGCCACTAAAGCTTTCTTT.

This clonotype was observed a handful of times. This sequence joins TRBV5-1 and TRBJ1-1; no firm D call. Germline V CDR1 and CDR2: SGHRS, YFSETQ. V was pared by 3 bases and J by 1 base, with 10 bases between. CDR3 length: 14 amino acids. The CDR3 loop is CASSYAPENTEAFF. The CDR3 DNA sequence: TGCGCCAGCAGCTATGCACCGGAGAACACTGAAGCTTTCTTT.

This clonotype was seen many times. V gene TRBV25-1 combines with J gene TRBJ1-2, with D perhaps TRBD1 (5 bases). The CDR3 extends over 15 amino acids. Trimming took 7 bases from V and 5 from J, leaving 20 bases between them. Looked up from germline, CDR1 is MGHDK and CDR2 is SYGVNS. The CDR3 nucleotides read TGTGCCAGCACTCGTCTAATGGCTGGGGGGTATGGCTACACCTTC. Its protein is CASTRLMAGGYGYTF.

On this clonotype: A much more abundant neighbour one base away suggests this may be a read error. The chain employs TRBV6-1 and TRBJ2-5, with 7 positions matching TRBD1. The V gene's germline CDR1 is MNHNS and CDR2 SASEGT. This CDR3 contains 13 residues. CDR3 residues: CASVTGVQETRYF. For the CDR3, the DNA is TGTGCCAGCGTTACAGGGGTGCAAGAGACCCGGTACTTC.

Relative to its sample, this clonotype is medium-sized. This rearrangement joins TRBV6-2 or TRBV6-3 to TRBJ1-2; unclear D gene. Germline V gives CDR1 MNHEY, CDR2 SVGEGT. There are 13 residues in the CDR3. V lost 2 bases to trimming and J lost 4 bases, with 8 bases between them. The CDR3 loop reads CASSYDGSYGYTF. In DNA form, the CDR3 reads TGTGCCAGCAGTTACGACGGGTCCTATGGCTACACCTTC.

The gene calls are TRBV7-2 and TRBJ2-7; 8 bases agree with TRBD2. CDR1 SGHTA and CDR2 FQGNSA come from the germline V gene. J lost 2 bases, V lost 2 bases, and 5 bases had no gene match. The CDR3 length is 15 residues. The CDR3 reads CASSLSSGVTYEQYF. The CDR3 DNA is TGTGCCAGCAGCTTAAGTAGCGGGGTTACCTACGAGCAGTACTTC.

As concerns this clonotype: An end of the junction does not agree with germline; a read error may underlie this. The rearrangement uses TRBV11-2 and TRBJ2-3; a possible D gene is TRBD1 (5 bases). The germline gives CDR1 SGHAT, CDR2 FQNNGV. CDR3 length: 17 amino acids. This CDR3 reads CASSLVGQGFSTYTQYF. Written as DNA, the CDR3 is TGTGCCAGCAGCTTAGTCGGTCAGGGCTTTAGCACATATACGCAGTATTTT.

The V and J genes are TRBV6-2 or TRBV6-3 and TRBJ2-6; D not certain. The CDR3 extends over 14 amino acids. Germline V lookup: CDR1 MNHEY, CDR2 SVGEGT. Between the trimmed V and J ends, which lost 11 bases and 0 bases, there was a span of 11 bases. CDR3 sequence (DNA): TGTGCCGGATCGGCCTACTCTGGGGCCAACGTCCTGACTTTC. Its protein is CAGSAYSGANVLTF.

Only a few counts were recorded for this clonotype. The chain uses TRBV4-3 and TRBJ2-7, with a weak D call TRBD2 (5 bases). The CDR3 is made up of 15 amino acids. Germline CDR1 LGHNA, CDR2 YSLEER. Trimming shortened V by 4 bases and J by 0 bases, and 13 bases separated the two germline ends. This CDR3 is CASSPTTGNSYEQYF. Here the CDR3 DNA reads TGCGCCAGCAGCCCAACAACCGGGAACTCCTACGAGCAGTACTTC.

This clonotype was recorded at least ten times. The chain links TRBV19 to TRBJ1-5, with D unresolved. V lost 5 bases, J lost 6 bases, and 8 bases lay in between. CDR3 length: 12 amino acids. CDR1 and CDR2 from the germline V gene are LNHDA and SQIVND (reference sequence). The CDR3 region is CASSPLGQPQHF. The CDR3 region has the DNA TGTGCCAGTAGTCCTCTGGGTCAGCCCCAGCATTTT.

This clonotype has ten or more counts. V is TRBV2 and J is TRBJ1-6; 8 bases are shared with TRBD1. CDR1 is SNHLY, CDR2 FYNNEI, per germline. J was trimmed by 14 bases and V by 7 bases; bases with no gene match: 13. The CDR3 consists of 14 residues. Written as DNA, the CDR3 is TGTGCCAGCAAGAAGGACAGGGACCCAACGGCCCTCCACTTT. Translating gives CASKKDRDPTALHF.

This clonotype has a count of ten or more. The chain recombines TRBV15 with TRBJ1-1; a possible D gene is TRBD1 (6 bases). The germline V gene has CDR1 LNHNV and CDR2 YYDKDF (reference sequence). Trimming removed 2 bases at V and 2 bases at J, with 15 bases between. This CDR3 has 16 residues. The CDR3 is CATSRPRDITNTEAFF. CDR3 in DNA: TGTGCCACCAGCAGACCCCGGGACATAACTAACACTGAAGCTTTCTTT.

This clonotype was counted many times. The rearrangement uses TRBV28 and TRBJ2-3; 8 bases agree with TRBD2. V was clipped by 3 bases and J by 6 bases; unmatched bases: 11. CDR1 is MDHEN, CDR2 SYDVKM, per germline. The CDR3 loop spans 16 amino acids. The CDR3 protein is CASSFRTSWEGDTQYF. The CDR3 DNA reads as TGTGCCAGCAGTTTCCGGACTAGCTGGGAGGGGGATACGCAGTATTTT.

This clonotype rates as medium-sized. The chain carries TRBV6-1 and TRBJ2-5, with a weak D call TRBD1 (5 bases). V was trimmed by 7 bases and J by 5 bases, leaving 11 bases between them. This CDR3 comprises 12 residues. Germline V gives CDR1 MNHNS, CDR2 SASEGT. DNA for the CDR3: TGTGCCAGCAACACAGGCTCGGAGACCCAGTACTTC. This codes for CASNTGSETQYF.

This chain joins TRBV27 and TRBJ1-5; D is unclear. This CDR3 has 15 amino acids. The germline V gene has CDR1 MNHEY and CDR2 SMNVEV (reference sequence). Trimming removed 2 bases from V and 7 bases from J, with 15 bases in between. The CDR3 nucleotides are TGTGCCAGCAGTTTAGTCGTTGGGGAGGACCAGCCCCAGCATTTT. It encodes CASSLVVGEDQPQHF.

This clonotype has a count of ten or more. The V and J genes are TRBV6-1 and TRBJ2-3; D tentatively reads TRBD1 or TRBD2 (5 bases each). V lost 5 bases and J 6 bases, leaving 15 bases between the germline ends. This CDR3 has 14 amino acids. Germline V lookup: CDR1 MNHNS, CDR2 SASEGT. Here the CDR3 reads CASSFREPGDTQYF. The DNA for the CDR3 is TGTGCCAGCAGTTTTCGGGAACCAGGGGATACGCAGTATTTT.

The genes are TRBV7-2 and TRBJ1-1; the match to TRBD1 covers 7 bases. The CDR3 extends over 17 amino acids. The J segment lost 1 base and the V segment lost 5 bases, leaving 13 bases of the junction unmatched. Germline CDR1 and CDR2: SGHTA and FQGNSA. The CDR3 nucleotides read TGTGCCAGCAGCCCACCGGGACTGCAGGGGGGGAACACTGAAGCTTTCTTT. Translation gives CASSPPGLQGGNTEAFF.

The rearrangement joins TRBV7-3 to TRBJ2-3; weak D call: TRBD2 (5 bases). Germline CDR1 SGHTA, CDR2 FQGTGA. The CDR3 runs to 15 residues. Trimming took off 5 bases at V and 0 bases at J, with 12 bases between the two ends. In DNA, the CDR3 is TGTGCCAGCAGCGCCGACTACACTAGCACAGATACGCAGTATTTT. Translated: CASSADYTSTDTQYF.

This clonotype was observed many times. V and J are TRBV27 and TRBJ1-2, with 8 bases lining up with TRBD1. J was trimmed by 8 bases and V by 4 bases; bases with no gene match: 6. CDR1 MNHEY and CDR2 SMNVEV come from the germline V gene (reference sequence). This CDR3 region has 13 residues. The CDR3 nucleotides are TGTGCCAGCAGTTCGATCAGGGGGCTAGGCTACACCTTC. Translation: CASSSIRGLGYTF.

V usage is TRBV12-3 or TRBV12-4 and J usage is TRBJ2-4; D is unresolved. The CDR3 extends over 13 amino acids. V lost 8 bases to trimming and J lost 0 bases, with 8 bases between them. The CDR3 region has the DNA TGTGCCAGCGGACCGTTAGCCAAAAACATTCAGTACTTC. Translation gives CASGPLAKNIQYF.

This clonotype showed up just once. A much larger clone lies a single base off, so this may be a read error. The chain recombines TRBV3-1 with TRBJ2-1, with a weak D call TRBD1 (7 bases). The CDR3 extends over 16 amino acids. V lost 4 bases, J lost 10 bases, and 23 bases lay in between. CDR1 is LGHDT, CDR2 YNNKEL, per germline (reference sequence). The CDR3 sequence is CASSPLRQGPGDEQFF. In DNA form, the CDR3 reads TGTGCCAGCAGCCCACTCCGACAGGGTCCGGGGGACGAGCAGTTCTTC.

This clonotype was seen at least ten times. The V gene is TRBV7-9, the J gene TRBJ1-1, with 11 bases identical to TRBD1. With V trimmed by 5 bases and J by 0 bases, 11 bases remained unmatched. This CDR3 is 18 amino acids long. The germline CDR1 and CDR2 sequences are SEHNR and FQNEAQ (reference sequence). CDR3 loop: CASSTKDRGRLVNTEAFF. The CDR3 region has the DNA TGTGCCAGCAGCACTAAGGACAGGGGGCGTCTAGTGAACACTGAAGCTTTCTTT. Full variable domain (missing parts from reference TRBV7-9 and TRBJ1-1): DTGVSQNPRHKITKRGQNVTFRCDPISEHNRLYWYRQTLGQGPEFLTYFQNEAQLEKSRLLSDRFSAERPKGSFSTLEIQRTEQGDSAMYLCASSTKDRGRLVNTEAFFGQGTRLTVV.

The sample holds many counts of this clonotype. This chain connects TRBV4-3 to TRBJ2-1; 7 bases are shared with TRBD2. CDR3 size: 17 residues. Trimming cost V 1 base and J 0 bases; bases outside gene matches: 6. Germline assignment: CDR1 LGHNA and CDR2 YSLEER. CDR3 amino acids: CASSQASGASSYNEQFF. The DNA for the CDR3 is TGCGCCAGCAGCCAAGCAAGCGGGGCTAGCTCCTACAATGAGCAGTTCTTC.

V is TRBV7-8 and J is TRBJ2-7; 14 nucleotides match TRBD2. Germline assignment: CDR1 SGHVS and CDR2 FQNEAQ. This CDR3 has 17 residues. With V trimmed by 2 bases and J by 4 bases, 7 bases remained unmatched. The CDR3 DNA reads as TGTGCCAGCAGCTTATCTTGGACTAGCGGGGGGACGTACGAGCAGTACTTC. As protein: CASSLSWTSGGTYEQYF.